This section outlines one TCR beta chain sequence together with its context. This sample stems from a study of blood T cell repertoires in COVID-19. The wider study: Some COVID-19 samples were acute and others convalescent; all came from the United States, Italy and Spain. T cells, B-cell-depleted T cells, or PBMCs supplied cDNA or gDNA.

Here immunoSEQ multiplex PCR was the method, and the copy in TCRdb shows in-frame clones only, minus some. The sample yields about 180,000 clones, 70% to 90% seen once. This CDR3 is built from 15 residues. The V and J ends lost 3 bases and 1 base respectively, with 9 bases between them. CDR1 and CDR2 from the germline V gene are KGHSH and LQKENI. Sequences were obtained from peripheral blood. This clonotype was sampled from a man in his sixties with acute or convalescent COVID-19. The rearrangement uses TRBV18 and TRBJ1-4; no definite D call. Here the CDR3 DNA reads TGTGCCAGCTCACCTCCCCGGGAAACTAATGAAAAACTGTTTTTT. This sequence encodes CASSPPRETNEKLFF.